This T cell receptor (beta chain) was found in a study of shared clonotypes between healthy human individuals. After removal of 6 bases from V and 1 base from J, the junction contained 7 bases not matched to a gene. The germline gives CDR1 SQVTM, CDR2 ANQGSEA. This CDR3 is built from 14 residues. Naive CD8 cells lacked CD45RO, underwent positive selection for CCR7 and left out terminally differentiated effector memory CD45RA+ cells. Measured with immunoSEQ multiplex PCR; TCRdb has only the in-frame clones, and not every one. This sample has more than 500,000 clones, with 85% to 95% found just once. Notes on the study in general: Tissues were not sampled, only blood, and their repertoires likely differ. Relative to clonotypes present in all four donors, those not shared had lower generation probabilities.

Notes on this clone: Its antigen is unknown.

The sample was naive CD8+ T cells sorted from blood. V usage is TRBV29-1 and J usage is TRBJ2-7, with 9 nucleotides matching TRBD1. The TCR was taken from a young woman in good health. In DNA, the CDR3 is TGCAGCGTCGTACAGGGGGCGGCGTCCTACGAGCAGTACTTC. This translates into CSVVQGAASYEQYF.